This T cell receptor (beta chain) derives from a study of blood T cell repertoires in COVID-19. For the study at large: Sites in the United States, Italy and Spain provided acute and convalescent COVID-19 samples.

The table came from immunoSEQ multiplex PCR; TCRdb's copy has only in-frame clones and leaves some out. The sample carries fewer than 500,000 clones, around 88% recorded once. J was trimmed by 7 bases and V by 5 bases; bases with no gene match: 6. The CDR3 covers 12 residues. Germline V gene lookup returns CDR1 SGHRS and CDR2 YFSETQ. The receptor's source is a woman aged 25 to 39 with acute or convalescent COVID-19. The chain employs TRBV5-1 and TRBJ2-7; 7 bases fit TRBD1. Source material: peripheral blood. The CDR3 region has the DNA TGCGCCAGCAGTTCGTCAGGGGGTGAGCAGTACTTC. It encodes CASSSSGGEQYF.